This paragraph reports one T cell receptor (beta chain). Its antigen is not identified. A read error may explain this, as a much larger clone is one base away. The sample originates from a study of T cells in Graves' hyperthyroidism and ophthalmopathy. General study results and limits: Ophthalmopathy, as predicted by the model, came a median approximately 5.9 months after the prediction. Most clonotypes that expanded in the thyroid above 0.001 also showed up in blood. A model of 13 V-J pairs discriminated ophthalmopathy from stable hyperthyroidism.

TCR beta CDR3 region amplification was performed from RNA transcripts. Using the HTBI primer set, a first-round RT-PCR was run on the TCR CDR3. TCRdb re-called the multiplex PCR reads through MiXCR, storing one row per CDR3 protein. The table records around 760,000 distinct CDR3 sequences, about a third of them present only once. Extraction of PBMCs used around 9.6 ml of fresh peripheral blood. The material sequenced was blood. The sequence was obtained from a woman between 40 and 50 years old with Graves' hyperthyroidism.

The CDR3 DNA is TGCAGCGTTGACCTCGGGGGCCCAATCACGGGGAATGGCTACACCTTC. Translated, it gives CSVDLGGPITGNGYTF. The chain uses TRBV29-1 and TRBJ1-2; perhaps TRBD1 as D (6 bases). The CDR3 is made up of 16 amino acids. V lost 3 bases and J 6 bases, leaving 23 bases between the germline ends. Germline V lookup: CDR1 SQVTM, CDR2 ANQGSEA.